These T cell receptor beta chains were read from a single sample in a study of blood T cell repertoires in COVID-19. The table came from immunoSEQ multiplex PCR; TCRdb's copy has only in-frame clones and leaves some out. The repertoire holds roughly 140,000 clones, roughly 82% seen once, with around a tenth in the top ten. The sample consisted of peripheral blood. The receptor set was obtained from a woman in her fifties or sixties with acute or convalescent COVID-19. Both conserved end residues are part of each CDR3. A D gene is named only where the DNA matches it firmly. Clone size is given for some rows only: seen once, a few or many times, or a class if the clone is expanded.

d_call j_call v_call clone_size cdr3_nt cdr3_aa
. TRBJ1-1 TRBV28 . TGTGCCAGCAGCGTCGCAGGGATGAACACTGAAGCTTTCTTT CASSVAGMNTEAFF
. TRBJ1-1 TRBV6-5 . TGTGCCAGCAGTTCTCCACAGGAGAACACTGAAGCTTTCTTT CASSSPQENTEAFF
. TRBJ1-1 TRBV28 once TGTGCCAGCACGCTAGGGGAATACACTGAAGCTTTCTTT CASTLGEYTEAFF
. TRBJ2-7 TRBV10-3 . TGTGCCATCAGTGAAACACAGTACGAGCAGTACTTC CAISETQYEQYF
. TRBJ2-3 TRBV12-3/TRBV12-4 few TGTGCCAGCAGTTCGGGGGTGCCTACGCAGTATTTT CASSSGVPTQYF
. TRBJ2-2 TRBV27 once TGTGCCAGCAGTTTATCGGGTGGACAGTACACCGGGGAGCTGTTTTTT CASSLSGGQYTGELFF
. TRBJ1-4 TRBV3-1/TRBV3-2 . TGTGCCAGCAGCCCGAGTGGTGAAAAACTGTTTTTT CASSPSGEKLFF
TRBD1 TRBJ1-3 TRBV13 once TGTGCCAGCAGCTTAGGCCGACAGGGTTACTCTGGAAACACCATATATTTT CASSLGRQGYSGNTIYF
. TRBJ1-3 TRBV6-5 . TGTGCCAGCAGTTGGGACTTACGCTCTGGAAACACCATATATTTT CASSWDLRSGNTIYF
TRBD2 TRBJ2-7 TRBV19 . TGTGCCAGTAGTATGATGGGAGGGCCCTACGAGCAGTACTTC CASSMMGGPYEQYF
. TRBJ2-7 TRBV18 . TGTGCCAGCTCACCAGGGGGCTTAGGGGAGCAGTACTTC CASSPGGLGEQYF
TRBD2 TRBJ2-2 TRBV11-2 . TGTGCCAGCAGCATGACTAGCGGACTGAACACCGGGGAGCTGTTTTTT CASSMTSGLNTGELFF
. TRBJ2-4 TRBV14 . TGTGCCAGCAGCCAAGAAGACAGGTCCCAAAACATTCAGTACTTC CASSQEDRSQNIQYF
. TRBJ1-4 TRBV5-1 few TGCGCCAGCAGCATAACAGGAAATAATGAAAAACTGTTTTTT CASSITGNNEKLFF
TRBD1 TRBJ2-1 TRBV6-1 . TGTGCCAGCAGTGAACTGGACAGGGAGCAGTTCTTC CASSELDREQFF
. TRBJ2-4 TRBV4-3 . TGCGCCAGCAGCCTCCTCCCCGGGGGTGGAGACATTCAGTACTTC CASSLLPGGGDIQYF